These T cell receptor beta chains were read from a single sample in a study of blood T cell repertoires in COVID-19. TCRdb's table, derived via immunoSEQ multiplex PCR, lists solely in-frame clones and lacks some. In the table there are more than 35,000 clones, more than 80% of which are singletons. The sequencing sample was made of peripheral blood. The receptors were gathered from a woman aged 70-85 years with acute or convalescent COVID-19. The CDR3 runs from the conserved cysteine through the conserved F or W. The D gene is left open where the match is weak.

CDR3aa: CASRPQGVTEAFF
d_gene: NA
v_gene: TRBV12-3/TRBV12-4
j_gene: TRBJ1-1

CDR3aa: CASSIASQVSGANVLTF
d_gene: NA
v_gene: TRBV19
j_gene: TRBJ2-6

CDR3aa: CASTTRPGIEQYF
d_gene: NA
v_gene: TRBV27
j_gene: TRBJ2-7

CDR3aa: CASSFVAGANTGELFF
d_gene: TRBD2
v_gene: TRBV27
j_gene: TRBJ2-2

CDR3aa: CASTPQRGSHEQFF
d_gene: TRBD2
v_gene: TRBV5-1
j_gene: TRBJ2-1

CDR3aa: CASSQAGQGRGYTF
d_gene: TRBD1
v_gene: TRBV14
j_gene: TRBJ1-2

CDR3aa: CASSPWDRSNQPQHF
d_gene: TRBD1
v_gene: TRBV6-5
j_gene: TRBJ1-5

CDR3aa: CASRGQGVYEQYF
d_gene: TRBD1
v_gene: TRBV6-5
j_gene: TRBJ2-7

CDR3aa: CASSYQGYGYTF
d_gene: NA
v_gene: TRBV6-5
j_gene: TRBJ1-2

CDR3aa: CASSASGPISYNEQFF
d_gene: TRBD2
v_gene: TRBV7-9
j_gene: TRBJ2-1

CDR3aa: CSVARDRGYEQYF
d_gene: TRBD1
v_gene: TRBV29-1
j_gene: TRBJ2-7

CDR3aa: CASSQSEGSYGYTF
d_gene: NA
v_gene: TRBV16
j_gene: TRBJ1-2

CDR3aa: CASSLIANTYEQYF
d_gene: NA
v_gene: TRBV28
j_gene: TRBJ2-7

CDR3aa: CASSPSGGRGDTQYF
d_gene: TRBD2
v_gene: TRBV18
j_gene: TRBJ2-3

CDR3aa: CASKKSGPSTDTQYF
d_gene: NA
v_gene: TRBV7-2
j_gene: TRBJ2-3

CDR3aa: CASSQDGGGEAFF
d_gene: NA
v_gene: TRBV4-2
j_gene: TRBJ1-1

CDR3aa: CASSSTKFNSPLHF
d_gene: NA
v_gene: TRBV5-6
j_gene: TRBJ1-6